This T cell receptor (beta chain) was found in a study of CD4 T cells in relation to SARS-CoV-2 and coronaviruses. Unexposed donor CD4+ T cells date from about 2011-2018, before the COVID-19 pandemic. After 10 to 11 days of culture, CD4+ T cells were isolated. A few million PBMCs per well were cultured with 10 IU/ml IL-2. TCRdb's copy holds only in-frame clones and misses some; the assay was immunoSEQ multiplex PCR. Altogether 20,000 or so clones are present, roughly 76% being singletons, with the ten largest covering roughly 15%. Germline values: CDR1 KGHDR, CDR2 SFDVKD. CDR3 length: 13 residues. J lost 3 bases, V lost 9 bases, and 6 bases had no gene match. This clone has only a few counts. Its antigen is unknown.

This receptor was identified in a human donor in good health. Sample: CD4+ T cells from PBMCs, cultured in vitro. The gene calls are TRBV24-1 and TRBJ2-7; TRBD2 agrees at 8 bases. DNA of the CDR3: TGTGCCACCGGCAGCGGGAGCCTCTACGAGCAGTACTTC. Its translation: CATGSGSLYEQYF.